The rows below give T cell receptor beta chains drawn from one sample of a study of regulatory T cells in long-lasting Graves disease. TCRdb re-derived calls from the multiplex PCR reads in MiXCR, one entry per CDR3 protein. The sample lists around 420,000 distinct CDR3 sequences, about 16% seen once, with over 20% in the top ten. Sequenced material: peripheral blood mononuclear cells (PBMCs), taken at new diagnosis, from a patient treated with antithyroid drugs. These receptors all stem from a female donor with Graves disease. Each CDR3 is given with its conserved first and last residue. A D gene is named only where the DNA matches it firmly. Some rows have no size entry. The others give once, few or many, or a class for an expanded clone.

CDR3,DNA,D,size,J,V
CASSFPRQGATEAFF,TGTGCCAGCAGCTTCCCAAGACAGGGGGCTACTGAAGCTTTCTTT,TRBD1,many,TRBJ1-1,TRBV5-6
CASSQEVFNNEQFF,TGTGCCAGCAGCCAAGAGGTCTTTAACAATGAGCAGTTCTTC,NA,many,TRBJ2-1,TRBV3-1
CASSPEPGHTYGYTF,TGTGCCAGCAGCCCCGAACCGGGACATACCTATGGCTACACCTTC,NA,many,TRBJ1-2,TRBV9
CAINSGQGIETQYF,TGTGCCATCAATTCGGGACAGGGGATAGAGACCCAGTACTTC,TRBD1,few,TRBJ2-5,TRBV10-3
CASSSGTFNSPLHF,TGTGCCAGCAGTTCAGGGACCTTTAATTCACCCCTCCACTTT,NA,many,TRBJ1-6,TRBV6-5
CASSSTGEMNTEASF,TGTGCCAGCAGCTCGACAGGGGAAATGAACACTGAAGCTTCCTTT,TRBD1,few,TRBJ1-1,TRBV7-9
CASSSPILAGVADTQYF,TGTGCCAGCAGTTCACCTATCCTAGCGGGGGTTGCAGATACGCAGTATTTT,TRBD2,many,TRBJ2-3,TRBV27
CASSQAEGIVTFF,TGTGCCAGCAGCCAAGCGGAGGGGATAGTGACTTTCTTT,NA,NA,TRBJ1-1,TRBV14
CASSQDARAGANVLTF,TGTGCCAGCAGCCAAGATGCGAGGGCTGGGGCCAACGTCCTGACTTTC,NA,few,TRBJ2-6,TRBV14
CASSAGGPSEQYF,TGTGCCAGCTCGGCGGGAGGGCCGTCCGAGCAGTACTTC,TRBD2,many,TRBJ2-7,TRBV7-3
CASSESRIPTDTQYF,TGCGCCAGCAGCGAGTCCCGGATCCCCACAGATACGCAGTATTTT,NA,many,TRBJ2-3,TRBV5-1
CASTLSGGPQHF,TGTGCCAGCACCCTCTCAGGGGGGCCCCAGCATTTT,TRBD1,many,TRBJ1-5,TRBV6-1
CASSVGQGAGPEAFF,TGTGCCAGCAGCGTAGGACAGGGGGCAGGACCTGAAGCTTTCTTT,TRBD1,few,TRBJ1-1,TRBV9
CASSQGGQGDYEQYF,TGCGCCAGCAGCCAAGGTGGACAGGGGGACTACGAGCAGTACTTC,TRBD1,many,TRBJ2-7,TRBV4-1
CASSRETSLHAGELFF,TGTGCCAGCAGCCGAGAAACTAGTTTACACGCCGGGGAGCTGTTTTTT,NA,NA,TRBJ2-2,TRBV7-9
CASSLTGLVDYGYTF,TGCGCCAGCAGTCTGACGGGGCTCGTCGACTATGGCTACACCTTC,NA,many,TRBJ1-2,TRBV5-1
CASSLGPGTGKLDDYGYTF,TGTGCCAGCAGTTTAGGTCCCGGGACAGGGAAACTCGATGACTATGGCTACACCTTC,TRBD1,many,TRBJ1-2,TRBV12-3/TRBV12-4
CASSWGALKDDGNEQFF,TGTGCCAGCAGTTGGGGGGCGTTAAAGGATGATGGAAATGAGCAGTTCTTC,NA,many,TRBJ2-1,TRBV28
CASSLLAPGELFF,TGTGCCAGCAGTTTACTTGCCCCCGGGGAGCTGTTTTTT,NA,NA,TRBJ2-2,TRBV27
CASSPGPIEAFF,TGTGCCAGCAGCCCAGGACCAATTGAAGCTTTCTTT,NA,many,TRBJ1-1,TRBV7-9
CASSAVQGGRAEAFF,TGTGCCAGTAGTGCCGTACAGGGGGGACGCGCTGAAGCTTTCTTT,TRBD1,NA,TRBJ1-1,TRBV19
CASSLTDKTGTGVRREYF,TGTGCCAGCAGCTTAACTGATAAAACCGGGACAGGGGTTCGTCGGGAGTACTTC,TRBD1,many,TRBJ2-7,TRBV7-8
CASSQGPTGGVTGELFF,TGTGCCAGCAGCCAAGGACCGACAGGGGGCGTCACCGGGGAGCTGTTTTTT,TRBD1,many,TRBJ2-2,TRBV3-1
CASSPEFTGELFF,TGCGCCAGCAGCCCGGAGTTCACCGGGGAGCTGTTTTTT,NA,NA,TRBJ2-2,TRBV4-1